What follows describes a single TCR beta chain. Its specific antigen is unknown. No qualities accompany the bases; no much larger clone lies one base away. These data originate in a study of blood T cell repertoires in COVID-19 (TCRdb year 2020). As for the study more broadly: Samples covering the acute and convalescent phases of COVID-19 were provided by collaborators in the United States, Italy and Spain. Nearly every sample came with metadata listing a de-identified subject ID, COVID-19 status, age in years and sex. HLA class I and class II types, where available, came from metadata supplied by the sample provider rather than from assay-based typing. The material from the prospective study consisted of cDNA or gDNA derived from T cells, B-cell-depleted T cells, or PBMCs. A freely available public database, intended as a resource for researchers studying the immune response to SARS-CoV-2, is where the repertoires were released. Subjects who had been exposed to COVID-19, were actively infected with it, or had recovered from it provided the deeply sampled blood TCRbeta repertoires that made up the dataset. Samples came from the ongoing ImmuneRACE study (first 160 participants) plus 1,254 subjects from 6 global collaborators.

The immunoSEQ Assay, a bias-controlled multiplex PCR, was used to amplify TCRbeta CDR3 regions from genomic DNA. The published analysis was carried out like this. The number of nucleated cells in each sample was estimated by amplification of reference gene primers within the assay. To quantify the absolute abundance of each unique TCRbeta CDR3 rearrangement, sequence reads were collapsed and filtered. Productive Simpson clonality was computed per sample as the square root of Simpson's diversity index over productive rearrangements. The clones in this table, taken by TCRdb from immuneACCESS, are in-frame only. Not every clone is retained; where verified, under half of the shortfall comes from an unresolved V gene, and the cause of the rest is unknown. V, J and clone size are those of that table, while D and trimming were read from the DNA. This sample lists 130,000 or so clones; about 77% were detected once. Around 20% of the sample comes from the top ten.

Each collaborating institution followed its own protocols to collect whole blood in K2EDTA tubes. Collaborator samples were shipped for TCRbeta analysis as frozen whole blood, isolated PBMCs, or DNA extracted from either sample type. Trimming costs V 4 bases and J 8 bases, and their ends lie 15 bases apart. CDR1 and CDR2, per the germline V gene, are SGHRS and YFSETQ. The CDR3 runs 14 residues from the cysteine to the phenylalanine. The kept DNA is CDR3 alone, 42 bases in frame from the first base. Broader findings and caveats from the paper: How much clinical and demographic metadata was included differed by source and by participant, and the metadata was provided uncurated.

The chain is assembled from TRBV5-1 and TRBJ1-4; matching of 5 bases hints at TRBD1 as the D gene. Sequencing was done on a sample of peripheral blood. This receptor was obtained from an elderly man with acute or convalescent COVID-19. CDR3 sequence: CASSPVGSGEKLFF. The DNA sequence reads TGCGCCAGCAGCCCCGTGGGGTCAGGGGAAAAACTGTTTTTT.